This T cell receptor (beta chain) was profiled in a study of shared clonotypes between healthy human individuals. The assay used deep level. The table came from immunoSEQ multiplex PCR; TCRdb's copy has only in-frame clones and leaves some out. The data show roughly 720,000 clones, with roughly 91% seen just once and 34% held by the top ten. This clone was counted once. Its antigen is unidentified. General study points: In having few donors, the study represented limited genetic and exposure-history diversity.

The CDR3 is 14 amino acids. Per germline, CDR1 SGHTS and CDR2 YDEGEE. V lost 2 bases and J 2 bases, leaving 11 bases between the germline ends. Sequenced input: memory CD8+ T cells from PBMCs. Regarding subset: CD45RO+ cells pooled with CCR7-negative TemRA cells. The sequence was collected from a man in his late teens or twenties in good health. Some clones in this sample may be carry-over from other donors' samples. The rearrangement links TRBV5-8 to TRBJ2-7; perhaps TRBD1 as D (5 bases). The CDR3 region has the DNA TGTGCCAGCAGCTTTAAGGCAGGGCCCTACGAGCAGTACTTC. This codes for CASSFKAGPYEQYF.